What follows are 3 T cell receptor beta chains derived from one specimen sequenced in a study of regulatory T cells in long-lasting Graves disease. The time point was: persistent/refractory GD, antithyroid drugs over 5 years with positive TRAb. Isolated PBMC RNA provided the starting material for the TCR library. Arm-PCR of CDR3 regions and iRepertoire HTBI primers were used to build TCR beta libraries. TCRdb ran MiXCR on the multiplex PCR reads and lists one entry per CDR3 protein. The table shows about 340,000 distinct CDR3 sequences, with 20% occurring only once. Sequencing used peripheral blood mononuclear cells (PBMCs), obtained when the disease was refractory, from a patient treated with antithyroid drugs. These receptors were collected from a female donor with Graves disease.

This clonotype was observed a handful of times. This sequence joins TRBV11-3 and TRBJ2-2, with a possible D match to TRBD1 (5 bases). V gave up 7 bases and J gave up 9 bases, with 18 bases separating them. The CDR3 has 14 residues. Germline CDR1 and CDR2: SGHNT and YENEEA. CDR3 sequence (DNA): TGTGCCAGCACCTCGACAGATAAGTTTAGGGAGCTGTTTTTT. Protein sequence: CASTSTDKFRELFF.

This clonotype has a count of ten or more. The chain joins TRBV11-2 to TRBJ2-7, with TRBD1 as a possible D gene (5 bases). Looked up from germline, CDR1 is SGHAT and CDR2 is FQNNGV. V lost 5 bases and J lost 5, with 16 bases in between. The CDR3 contains 14 residues. The CDR3 loop reads CASSPMPGHNEQYF. CDR3 in DNA: TGTGCCAGCAGCCCCATGCCTGGACATAACGAGCAGTACTTC.

This clonotype was found many times. The V and J genes are TRBV29-1 and TRBJ1-1; no clear D. The germline CDR1 and CDR2 sequences are SQVTM and ANQGSEA. V lost 4 bases to trimming and J lost 5 bases, with 5 bases between them. The CDR3 has 10 residues. CDR3 protein: CSVVGTEAFF. The CDR3 DNA reads as TGCAGCGTTGTAGGGACTGAAGCTTTCTTT. Supplemented by reference TRBV29-1 and TRBJ1-1, the full variable domain reads SAVISQKPSRDICQRGTSLTIQCQVDSQVTMMFWYRQQPGQSLTLIATANQGSEATYESGFVIDKFPISRPNLTFSTLTVSNMSPEDSSIYLCSVVGTEAFFGQGTRLTVV.